These 30 T cell receptor beta chains share one sample of origin, sequenced in a study of cytomegalovirus exposure and HLA in healthy donors. PCR involved 60 Vbeta and 13 Jbeta primers. TCRdb keeps only in-frame clones here, not all; method: immunoSEQ multiplex PCR. The sample has 130,000 to 150,000 clones. Source material: PBMCs. Source of these receptors: a male donor in good health and CMV-seronegative.

This chain uses TRBV19 with TRBJ1-1; maybe TRBD1 (5 bases). CDR3 length: 11 amino acids. V lost 8 bases and J lost 7, with 11 bases in between. The germline CDR1 and CDR2 sequences are LNHDA and SQIVND (reference sequence). CDR3 nucleotide sequence: TGTGCCAGTCTTAGACAGTTTGAAGCTTTCTTT. Translated, it gives CASLRQFEAFF. Full variable domain (rest looked up from reference TRBV19 and TRBJ1-1): DGGITQSPKYLFRKEGQNVTLSCEQNLNHDAMYWYRQDPGQGLRLIYYSQIVNDFQKGDIAEGYSVSREKKESFPLTVTSAQKNPTAFYLCASLRQFEAFFGQGTRLTVV.

The chain has TRBV6-1 and TRBJ2-4; 8 nucleotides line up with TRBD1. The germline V gene has CDR1 MNHNS and CDR2 SASEGT. This CDR3 is 17 amino acids long. The V and J ends lost 4 bases and 0 bases, in that order; junction bases with no gene match: 8. CDR3 residues: CASSARTGILAKNIQYF. Here the CDR3 DNA reads TGTGCCAGCAGTGCACGGACAGGGATACTAGCCAAAAACATTCAGTACTTC.

This chain connects TRBV6-6 to TRBJ2-7; 8 positions agree with TRBD2. The J segment lost 7 bases and the V segment lost 5 bases, leaving 7 bases of the junction unmatched. This CDR3 region has 13 residues. From germline, CDR1 is MNHNY and CDR2 SVGAGI (reference sequence). CDR3 sequence: CASSHGGGLEQYF. The CDR3 region has the DNA TGTGCCAGCAGTCACGGGGGGGGCCTAGAGCAGTACTTC.

The CDR3 protein is CASSSLGDRFYEQYF. The CDR3 nucleotides are TGTGCCAGCAGCTCCCTTGGGGACAGGTTCTACGAGCAGTACTTC. The J gene is TRBJ2-7, the V gene TRBV28; TRBD1 agrees at 8 bases. This CDR3 is 15 amino acids long. Trimming removed 6 bases from V and 3 bases from J; junction bases left unmatched: 10. CDR1 MDHEN and CDR2 SYDVKM come from the germline V gene.

The CDR3 protein is CASSSRGGEQFF. The DNA for the CDR3 is TGTGCCAGTAGTTCGCGGGGGGGAGAGCAGTTCTTC. This chain connects TRBV19 to TRBJ2-1, with 9 bases identical to TRBD2. With 5 bases clipped from V and 10 bases from J, the junction kept 3 bases outside the gene matches. CDR1 and CDR2 from the germline V gene are LNHDA and SQIVND (reference sequence). The CDR3 sequence is 12 residues long. The full variable domain, in which reference TRBV19 and TRBJ2-1 provide the parts outside the CDR3, is DGGITQSPKYLFRKEGQNVTLSCEQNLNHDAMYWYRQDPGQGLRLIYYSQIVNDFQKGDIAEGYSVSREKKESFPLTVTSAQKNPTAFYLCASSSRGGEQFFGPGTRLTVL.

The chain links TRBV10-1 to TRBJ2-7; possibly TRBD2 for D (6 bases). This CDR3 has 15 amino acids. Germline CDR1 reads WNHNN; CDR2 reads SYGVQD (reference sequence). V shed 2 bases and J shed 2 bases, with 13 bases lying between them. The CDR3 region is CASSERDWGTYEQYF. CDR3 DNA sequence: TGCGCCAGCAGTGAGAGGGACTGGGGGACCTACGAGCAGTACTTC.

J is TRBJ1-2 and V is TRBV18; the match to TRBD1 covers 7 bases. Germline assignment: CDR1 KGHSH and CDR2 LQKENI. This CDR3 comprises 17 residues. The V segment lost 3 bases and the J segment 2 bases; nucleotides outside the gene matches: 12. The CDR3 bases are TGTGCCAGCTCACCCATGGGAGTGGGACAGATAAACTATGGCTACACCTTC. This encodes CASSPMGVGQINYGYTF.

V usage is TRBV7-9 and J usage is TRBJ2-5; D uncertain. CDR3 length: 16 amino acids. V lost 5 bases and J 2 bases, leaving 18 bases between the germline ends. Germline CDR1 SEHNR, CDR2 FQNEAQ (reference sequence). The CDR3 DNA reads as TGTGCCAGCAGCCCACGCGCCCGTAGAGTTCAAGAGACCCAGTACTTC. This gives the protein CASSPRARRVQETQYF.

The chain employs TRBV6-5 and TRBJ2-1; 8 nucleotides agree with TRBD1. The CDR3 is made up of 13 amino acids. Germline CDR1 reads MNHEY; CDR2 reads SVGAGI. The trim removed 6 bases at V and 7 bases at J, leaving 5 bases unmatched. The CDR3 reads CASRSDRGNEQFF. The CDR3 nucleotides are TGTGCCAGCAGGTCCGACAGGGGTAATGAGCAGTTCTTC.

Written as DNA, the CDR3 is TGCGCCAGCAGCCAGGGGGGACAGATTGTCGAGCAGTACTTC. Amino acid sequence: CASSQGGQIVEQYF. The rearrangement uses TRBV4-3 and TRBJ2-7; TRBD1 might be the D (7 bases). The CDR3 covers 14 residues. The V end was cut by 3 bases, the J end by 6 bases, with 15 bases between. The V gene's germline CDR1 is LGHNA and CDR2 YSLEER.

The chain is built from TRBV4-2 and TRBJ2-2, with 8 positions matching TRBD2. The CDR3 extends over 18 amino acids. Per germline, CDR1 LGHNA and CDR2 YNFKEQ. V trimming: 0 bases; J trimming: 0 bases; junction bases outside the gene matches: 6. Here the CDR3 DNA reads TGTGCCAGCAGCCAAGACCAGGGAGCGGGGGCGAACACCGGGGAGCTGTTTTTT. It codes for CASSQDQGAGANTGELFF.

V gene TRBV18 combines with J gene TRBJ1-2, with D possibly matching TRBD1 (6 bases). Looked up from germline, CDR1 is KGHSH and CDR2 is LQKENI. CDR3 size: 15 residues. Trimming took 3 bases from V and 4 from J, leaving 15 bases between them. CDR3 in amino acids: CASSPAGAWGYGYTF. The CDR3 DNA follows: TGTGCCAGCTCACCGGCGGGGGCGTGGGGCTATGGCTACACCTTC.

CDR3 region: CASSQDPGAGSGRGNEQFF. The DNA of the CDR3 is TGTGCCAGCAGCCAAGACCCGGGGGCGGGTAGCGGGAGGGGGAATGAGCAGTTCTTC. The chain is built from TRBV4-2 and TRBJ2-1; 11 bases are a match to TRBD2. Germline-derived CDR1 and CDR2 are LGHNA and YNFKEQ. J gave up 7 bases and V 0 bases, and 14 bases lay outside the gene matches. The CDR3 has 19 amino acids.

The chain has TRBV30 and TRBJ2-7; maybe TRBD2 (5 bases). Germline loops: CDR1 GTSNPN, CDR2 SVGIG (reference sequence). V lost 0 bases and J lost 3, with 9 bases in between. This CDR3 has 13 residues. The CDR3 is CAWSVGGYYEQYF. The CDR3 DNA sequence: TGTGCCTGGAGTGTAGGAGGCTACTACGAGCAGTACTTC.

The rearrangement links TRBV5-6 to TRBJ2-7; maybe TRBD2 (6 bases). The CDR3 extends over 16 amino acids. The V and J ends lost 4 bases and 5 bases respectively, with 22 bases between them. The germline CDR1 and CDR2 sequences are SGHDT and YYEEEE. CDR3 region: CASSRRGRNYADEQYF. DNA for the CDR3: TGTGCCAGCAGCCGGAGGGGACGGAACTACGCCGACGAGCAGTACTTC.

V and J are TRBV9 and TRBJ1-2, with D tentatively TRBD1 (5 bases). The germline gives CDR1 SGDLS, CDR2 YYNGEE. V lost 3 bases to trimming and J lost 0 bases, with 21 bases between them. The CDR3 is 18 amino acids. CDR3 in DNA: TGTGCCAGCAGCGCCCTAGGGCAGGGCGTCCCCACTAACTATGGCTACACCTTC. It translates to CASSALGQGVPTNYGYTF.

The chain combines TRBV10-3 with TRBJ2-2; D gene ambiguous. The CDR3 length is 12 residues. Germline CDR1 is ENHRY and CDR2 is SYGVKD. Trimming removed 10 bases from V and 4 bases from J, with 10 bases in between. The CDR3 nucleotides read TGTGCCACCTCGACACCCACCGGGGAGCTGTTTTTT. Its translation is CATSTPTGELFF.

The rearrangement links TRBV27 to TRBJ2-7; D gene ambiguous. This CDR3 comprises 15 residues. V gave up 7 bases and J gave up 0 bases, with 16 bases separating them. Germline-derived CDR1 and CDR2 are MNHEY and SMNVEV (reference sequence). CDR3: CASTPVPVPSYEQYF. The CDR3 DNA is TGTGCCAGCACCCCGGTGCCTGTACCCTCCTACGAGCAGTACTTC.

The chain combines TRBV14 with TRBJ1-1; 8 positions match TRBD1. V lost 5 bases, J lost 5 bases, and 7 bases stayed unmatched. Germline V CDR1 and CDR2: SGHDN, FVKESK. CDR3 length: 14 residues. CDR3 nucleotide sequence: TGTGCCAGCAGCGAGTACAGGGGGGGGACTGAAGCTTTCTTT. This codes for CASSEYRGGTEAFF.

The rearrangement uses TRBV27 and TRBJ1-2, with D maybe TRBD1 (6 bases). The V gene lost 5 bases and the J gene lost 0 bases, with 10 bases spanning the gap. The CDR3 is 14 residues long. Germline V gene lookup returns CDR1 MNHEY and CDR2 SMNVEV (reference sequence). The CDR3 DNA sequence: TGTGCCAGCAGTAGAGGACAGTCTAACTATGGCTACACCTTC. Its protein is CASSRGQSNYGYTF.

V and J are TRBV18 and TRBJ1-5, with D perhaps TRBD1 (5 bases). The V and J ends lost 4 bases and 3 bases respectively, with 16 bases between them. This CDR3 is 16 amino acids long. Germline V lookup: CDR1 KGHSH, CDR2 LQKENI. CDR3 sequence (DNA): TGTGCCAGCTCACGCACTTCCGACAGCCTCAATCAGCCCCAGCATTTT. Residues: CASSRTSDSLNQPQHF.

The rearrangement uses TRBV11-2 and TRBJ2-1; TRBD2 matches 10 bases. There are 16 residues in the CDR3. Per the germline V gene, CDR1 is SGHAT and CDR2 is FQNNGV. V lost 1 base, J lost 4 bases, and 4 bases stayed unmatched. CDR3 protein: CASSLGASGSYNEQFF. DNA for the CDR3: TGTGCCAGCAGCTTAGGCGCTAGCGGGAGTTACAATGAGCAGTTCTTC.

The chain couples TRBV5-1 to TRBJ1-2; D possibly corresponds to TRBD1 (6 bases). CDR1 and CDR2 from the germline V gene are SGHRS and YFSETQ. Trimming removed 4 bases from V and 2 bases from J, with 9 bases in between. The CDR3 is made up of 13 amino acids. The CDR3 sequence: CASSPDSNYGYTF. CDR3 in DNA: TGCGCCAGCAGCCCGGACAGCAACTATGGCTACACCTTC.

The chain carries TRBV9 and TRBJ2-3, with TRBD2 identical over 9 bases. This CDR3 has 16 amino acids. The germline V gene has CDR1 SGDLS and CDR2 YYNGEE. V trimming: 2 bases; J trimming: 1 base; junction bases outside the gene matches: 5. DNA for the CDR3: TGTGCCAGCAGCGTGTCAGCGGGGGGCCGCACAGATACGCAGTATTTT. It translates to CASSVSAGGRTDTQYF.

The rearrangement uses TRBV7-6 and TRBJ2-1, with 8 bases matching TRBD2. This CDR3 has 15 residues. The ends lost 6 bases at V and 3 bases at J; junction bases unmatched: 7. Germline lookup yields CDR1 SGHVS and CDR2 FNYEAQ. The CDR3 sequence: CASSLPGLDYNEQFF. CDR3 bases: TGTGCCAGCAGTTTACCGGGACTAGACTACAATGAGCAGTTCTTC. The variable domain in full, completed from reference TRBV7-6 and TRBJ2-1, reads GAGVSQSPRYKVTKRGQDVALRCDPISGHVSLYWYRQALGQGPEFLTYFNYEAQQDKSGLPNDRFSAERPEGSISTLTIQRTEQRDSAMYRCASSLPGLDYNEQFFGPGTRLTVL.

The chain employs TRBV29-1 and TRBJ2-7, with 9 bases aligning to TRBD1. The junction had 5 bases not matched to a gene; V was cut back by 6 bases and J by 2 bases. Looked up from germline, CDR1 is SQVTM and CDR2 is ANQGSEA. The CDR3 is 13 residues long. CDR3 coding DNA: TGCAGCGTCCAACAGGGGGCCGCCTACGAGCAGTACTTC. Translating gives CSVQQGAAYEQYF.

Concerning this clone itself: One end of the junction is discordant with germline, which a read error may explain. The chain combines TRBV5-6 with TRBJ2-1; 8 bases map to TRBD2. This CDR3 contains 15 residues. Germline V CDR1 and CDR2: SGHDT, YYEEEE. CDR3 region: CASSPPGPNPGGRIF. The CDR3 nucleotides read TGTGCCAGCAGCCCTCCGGGGCCTAACCCGGGCGGGAGGATCTTC.

The V and J genes are TRBV30 and TRBJ2-7, with 10 positions matching TRBD1. There are 14 residues in the CDR3. The V and J ends lost 3 bases and 6 bases, in that order; junction bases with no gene match: 8. Germline loops: CDR1 GTSNPN, CDR2 SVGIG (reference sequence). CDR3 in DNA: TGTGCCTGGAGCCTCGGGACAGGGGTAGGCGAGCAGTACTTC. It specifies CAWSLGTGVGEQYF.

The chain joins TRBV15 to TRBJ2-3, with 9 bases matching TRBD1. The CDR3 has 15 amino acids. The J segment lost 1 base and the V segment lost 1 base, leaving 0 bases of the junction unmatched. Germline loops: CDR1 LNHNV, CDR2 YYDKDF (reference sequence). The CDR3 protein is CATSRGQGGTDTQYF. CDR3 DNA: TGTGCCACCAGCAGAGGACAGGGGGGCACAGATACGCAGTATTTT.

The chain recombines TRBV30 with TRBJ2-3; the match to TRBD2 covers 11 bases. From germline, CDR1 is GTSNPN and CDR2 SVGIG (reference sequence). CDR3 length equals 15 residues. Trimming at V came to 2 bases and at J to 3 bases, leaving 4 bases not matched to a gene. This CDR3 is CAWSHLAGGTDTQYF. The CDR3 DNA sequence: TGTGCCTGGAGTCACCTAGCGGGAGGTACAGATACGCAGTATTTT. Filled out from reference TRBV30 and TRBJ2-3, the complete variable domain reads SQTIHQWPATLVQPVGSPLSLECTVEGTSNPNLYWYRQAAGRGLQLLFYSVGIGQISSEVPQNLSASRPQDRQFILSSKKLLLSDSGFYLCAWSHLAGGTDTQYFGPGTRLTVL.